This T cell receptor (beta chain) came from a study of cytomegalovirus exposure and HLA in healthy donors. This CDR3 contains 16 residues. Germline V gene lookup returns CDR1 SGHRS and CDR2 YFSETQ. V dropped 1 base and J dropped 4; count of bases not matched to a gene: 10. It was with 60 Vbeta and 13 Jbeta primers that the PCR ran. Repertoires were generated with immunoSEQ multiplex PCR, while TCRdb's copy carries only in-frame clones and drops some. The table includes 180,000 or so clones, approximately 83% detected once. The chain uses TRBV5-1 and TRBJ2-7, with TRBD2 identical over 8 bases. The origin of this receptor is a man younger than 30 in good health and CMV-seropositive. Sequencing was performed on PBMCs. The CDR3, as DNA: TGCGCCAGCAGCTTGAACCCCGGGACTAGTTTTTACGAGCAGTACTTC. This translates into CASSLNPGTSFYEQYF. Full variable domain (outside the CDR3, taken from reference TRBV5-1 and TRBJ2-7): KAGVTQTPRYLIKTRGQQVTLSCSPISGHRSVSWYQQTPGQGLQFLFEYFSETQRNKGNFPGRFSGRQFSNSRSEMNVSTLELGDSALYLCASSLNPGTSFYEQYFGPGTRLTVT.